A selection of T cell receptor beta chains follows, all from one sample in a study of shared clonotypes between healthy human individuals. Sequencing used immunoSEQ multiplex PCR; TCRdb keeps in-frame clones, though not all of them. The table includes about 2.5 million clones, 80% to 95% detected once. The sequencing input was naive CD4+ T cells from PBMCs. The receptor set was obtained from a man younger than 30 in good health. Some clones in this sample may be carry-over from other donors' samples. Each CDR3 is given with its conserved first and last residue. The order of the fields is clone size, D gene, J gene, V gene, CDR3 protein, CDR3 DNA. D genes are given only for firm matches. Not every row has a clone size; where given, it reads once, few, many or a size class.

>NA|NA|TRBJ2-1|TRBV18
CASGEYNEQFF
TGTGCCAGCGGAGAGTACAATGAGCAGTTCTTC
>NA|TRBD2|TRBJ2-1|TRBV7-2
CASSLAGGRLYNEQFF
TGTGCCAGCAGCTTGGCGGGAGGCCGCCTTTACAATGAGCAGTTCTTC
>once|NA|TRBJ1-2|TRBV18
CASSTQSLQALSGYTF
TGTGCCAGCTCAACACAGTCGCTGCAGGCCCTATCTGGCTACACCTTC
>NA|TRBD2|TRBJ2-3|TRBV10-2
CAGGDTDTQYF
TGCGCCGGGGGGGACACAGATACGCAGTATTTT
>NA|TRBD2|TRBJ2-1|TRBV25-1
CASSVAGVFNEQFF
TGTGCCAGCAGTGTAGCGGGAGTCTTCAATGAGCAGTTCTTC
>once|NA|TRBJ2-1|TRBV19
CASSSRETIHNEQFF
TGTGCCAGTAGTTCCCGAGAGACAATACATAATGAGCAGTTCTTC
>NA|NA|TRBJ2-2|TRBV7-2
CASSPTRPGELFF
TGTGCCAGCAGCCCGACGCGACCCGGGGAGCTGTTTTTT
>NA|NA|TRBJ2-5|TRBV28
CASTLGRPGETQYF
TGTGCCAGCACCCTAGGGCGTCCCGGTGAGACCCAGTACTTC
>NA|TRBD1|TRBJ2-7|TRBV7-6
CASSSRQGQYEQYF
TGTGCCAGCAGCTCCCGACAGGGCCAATACGAGCAGTACTTC
>NA|TRBD2|TRBJ2-2|TRBV19
CASTVYGASGRANTGELFF
TGTGCCAGTACCGTTTACGGGGCTAGCGGGAGGGCGAACACCGGGGAGCTGTTTTTT
>NA|NA|TRBJ2-4|TRBV6-5
CASSYGEFAIQYF
TGTGCCAGCAGTTACGGGGAGTTCGCCATTCAGTACTTC
>NA|NA|TRBJ1-5|TRBV5-1
CASSLTDPSNQPQHF
TGCGCCAGCAGCTTGACGGATCCCAGCAATCAGCCCCAGCATTTT
>NA|TRBD2|TRBJ2-1|TRBV7-7
CASSSGGGRGGEQFF
TGTGCCAGCAGTTCCGGGGGCGGGAGGGGAGGTGAGCAGTTCTTC
>NA|TRBD1|TRBJ2-7|TRBV7-9
CASSEERTGSSYEQYF
TGTGCCAGCAGCGAGGAACGGACAGGGAGCTCCTACGAGCAGTACTTC
>NA|TRBD1|TRBJ1-2|TRBV28
CASSSGQGRRGYTF
TGTGCCAGCAGTTCGGGACAGGGTAGGCGCGGCTACACCTTC
>NA|NA|TRBJ2-5|TRBV5-1
CASSLLLGPQGEETQYF
TGCGCCAGCAGCTTGTTGTTGGGACCTCAGGGAGAGGAGACCCAGTACTTC
>NA|TRBD1|TRBJ1-5|TRBV28
CATEQGARGPQHF
TGTGCCACCGAGCAGGGGGCGAGGGGGCCCCAGCATTTT
>NA|NA|TRBJ2-2|TRBV9
CASSPRGGSDTGELFF
TGTGCCAGCAGCCCAAGAGGGGGGAGTGACACCGGGGAGCTGTTTTTT
>NA|TRBD2|TRBJ2-5|TRBV10-3
CATKLAGGKDAQYF
TGTGCCACGAAACTAGCGGGAGGGAAGGACGCCCAGTACTTC
>NA|TRBD2|TRBJ2-7|TRBV5-4
CASSLGGRAYEQYF
TGTGCCAGCAGCTTGGGCGGGAGGGCCTACGAGCAGTACTTC
>NA|NA|TRBJ2-5|TRBV6-1
CASSGRASGGTGSAQYF
TGTGCCAGCAGTGGGCGGGCCTCAGGGGGGACTGGGTCGGCCCAGTACTTC
>NA|TRBD1|TRBJ1-1|TRBV6-1
CASNPRTGNTEAFF
TGTGCCAGCAATCCCCGGACAGGTAACACTGAAGCTTTCTTT
>NA|TRBD1|TRBJ1-2|TRBV5-6
CATALLQGAGYTF
TGTGCCACCGCTCTCCTACAGGGGGCCGGCTACACCTTC
>NA|NA|TRBJ2-7|TRBV11-3
CASSLRPEHGEQYF
TGTGCCAGCAGCTTAAGGCCTGAGCACGGCGAGCAGTACTTC
>NA|TRBD1|TRBJ1-2|TRBV19
CASSKMDRADYGYTF
TGTGCCAGTAGCAAAATGGACAGGGCTGACTATGGCTACACCTTC
>few|NA|TRBJ1-5|TRBV28
CASSSTYQPQHF
TGTGCCAGCAGTTCCACTTATCAGCCCCAGCATTTT
>NA|TRBD2|TRBJ2-4|TRBV19
CASKKDGREWAKNIQYF
TGTGCCAGTAAGAAGGATGGGCGGGAGTGGGCCAAAAACATTCAGTACTTC
>NA|NA|TRBJ2-7|TRBV5-1
CASSYFPDSRNEQYF
TGCGCCAGCAGCTATTTCCCGGACAGCCGTAACGAGCAGTACTTC
>NA|TRBD1|TRBJ1-3|TRBV5-1
CASSLAGQGRNTIYF
TGCGCCAGCAGCTTGGCGGGACAGGGAAGAAACACCATATATTTT
>few|NA|TRBJ2-1|TRBV28
CASSLGGIGDNEQFF
TGTGCCAGCAGTTTAGGCGGGATAGGGGACAATGAGCAGTTCTTC
>NA|NA|TRBJ1-2|TRBV19
CASSKTDGYTF
TGTGCCAGTAGTAAGACAGATGGCTACACCTTC
>NA|NA|TRBJ2-2|TRBV29-1
CSVGGVTGELFF
TGCAGCGTTGGGGGGGTCACCGGGGAGCTGTTTTTT
>NA|TRBD1|TRBJ2-7|TRBV28
CASRGGNRYEQYF
TGTGCCAGCAGAGGGGGCAACAGATACGAGCAGTACTTC